These 32 T cell receptor beta chains were sequenced from one sample in a study of graft-versus-host responses after intestinal transplantation. This table comes from immunoSEQ multiplex PCR, and its TCRdb copy is limited to in-frame clones, with some not included. The top ten hold approximately 0.07% of the sample, which has roughly 100,000 clones, around 90% seen once. These TCRs' antigens remain unknown. This specimen consisted of unstimulated CD8+ T cells sorted from spleen or lymph node cells, obtained before transplant. Source of these receptors: a human donor who was the organ donor for an intestinal transplant.

The chain links TRBV2 to TRBJ1-1, with D perhaps matching TRBD1 (5 bases). Germline assignment: CDR1 SNHLY and CDR2 FYNNEI. The CDR3 is 13 residues long. V lost 5 bases and J lost 8, with 15 bases in between. CDR3 coding DNA: TGTGCCAGCAGTATGTCGACAGCTTTAGAAGCTTTCTTT. Translating gives CASSMSTALEAFF.

This chain joins TRBV5-7 and TRBJ1-1; D not resolved. TRBV5-7 is an ORF, and what it does is uncertain. V was trimmed by 1 base and J by 1 base, leaving 17 bases between them. The CDR3 spans 17 residues. CDR3 loop: CASSLYGRHNWNTEAFF. The DNA of the CDR3 is TGTGCCAGCAGCTTGTATGGGAGGCATAATTGGAACACTGAAGCTTTCTTT.

The chain recombines TRBV5-1 with TRBJ1-2, with D tentatively TRBD1 (5 bases). The germline V gene encodes CDR1 SGHRS and CDR2 YFSETQ. V shed 1 base and J shed 3 bases, with 16 bases lying between them. CDR3 length equals 16 residues. CDR3 coding DNA: TGCGCCAGCAGCTTGACTTGGGGGGGATGGGACTATGGCTACACCTTC. This gives the protein CASSLTWGGWDYGYTF.

The V gene is TRBV9, the J gene TRBJ1-3; 8 bases agree with TRBD1. Trimming cost V 0 bases and J 0 bases; bases outside gene matches: 11. The CDR3 has 19 amino acids. Germline CDR1 SGDLS, CDR2 YYNGEE. The CDR3 DNA reads as TGTGCCAGCAGCGTAGGGGCAGGGGGCCTCGCGTTCTCTGGAAACACCATATATTTT. This encodes CASSVGAGGLAFSGNTIYF.

This clone was found once. The chain uses TRBV9 and TRBJ1-2; 7 positions agree with TRBD1. Germline assignment: CDR1 SGDLS and CDR2 YYNGEE. The CDR3 sequence is 16 residues long. Losses at the gene ends were 0 bases for V and 4 bases for J; bases not matched to a gene: 9. DNA of the CDR3: TGTGCCAGCAGCGTAGGCCCACCGGGACAGTTCTATGGCTACACCTTC. This codes for CASSVGPPGQFYGYTF.

This rearrangement joins TRBV5-4 to TRBJ2-3, with 10 bases lining up with TRBD2. Germline V gene lookup returns CDR1 SGHNT and CDR2 YYREEE (reference sequence). With 4 bases clipped from V and 5 bases from J, the junction kept 4 bases outside the gene matches. CDR3 size: 14 residues. The CDR3 is CASSPSGSGDTQYF. The CDR3 DNA reads TGTGCCAGCAGCCCTAGCGGGAGCGGAGATACGCAGTATTTT.

The V call is TRBV9, the J call TRBJ1-1; D is possibly TRBD1 (6 bases). The CDR3 covers 15 residues. The germline V and J ends were trimmed by 0 bases and 4 bases, with 13 bases remaining between them. Germline V gene sequence: CDR1 SGDLS, CDR2 YYNGEE. The CDR3 DNA sequence: TGTGCCAGCAGCGTAGGAGGGGGGGCTGGCACTGAAGCTTTCTTT. Translation: CASSVGGGAGTEAFF.

The rearrangement uses TRBV7-9 and TRBJ1-6, with 8 bases aligning to TRBD1. The CDR3 covers 15 residues. The germline gives CDR1 SEHNR, CDR2 FQNEAQ (reference sequence). V dropped 5 bases and J dropped 7; count of bases not matched to a gene: 7. The CDR3 reads CASSDTGQGNSPLHF. The CDR3 coding sequence is TGTGCCAGCAGCGACACCGGACAGGGAAATTCACCCCTCCACTTT.

J is TRBJ2-1 and V is TRBV4-2, with D possibly being TRBD1 (6 bases). CDR1 is LGHNA and CDR2 is YNFKEQ in the germline V gene. This CDR3 has 16 residues. Trimming pared 1 base from V and 3 bases from J, leaving 13 bases between. CDR3 loop: CASSQVRAGVYNEQFF. The CDR3 DNA reads TGTGCCAGCAGCCAAGTTCGTGCAGGGGTCTACAATGAGCAGTTCTTC.

The chain carries TRBV7-6 and TRBJ1-4; TRBD1 matches 7 bases. The CDR3 loop spans 15 amino acids. V was pared by 5 bases and J by 7 bases, with 10 bases of the junction left unmatched. CDR1 and CDR2 from the germline V gene are SGHVS and FNYEAQ. The CDR3 region is CASSPNRGRGEKLFF. The DNA for the CDR3 is TGTGCCAGCAGCCCCAACAGGGGTAGAGGTGAAAAACTGTTTTTT. The full variable domain, its missing parts supplied by reference TRBV7-6 and TRBJ1-4, is GAGVSQSPRYKVTKRGQDVALRCDPISGHVSLYWYRQALGQGPEFLTYFNYEAQQDKSGLPNDRFSAERPEGSISTLTIQRTEQRDSAMYRCASSPNRGRGEKLFFGSGTQLSVL.

This chain links TRBV5-6 with TRBJ2-3; 9 positions agree with TRBD1. The length of the CDR3 is 15 residues. The germline CDR1 and CDR2 sequences are SGHDT and YYEEEE. With V trimmed by 3 bases and J by 6 bases, 8 bases remained unmatched. The CDR3 protein is CASSYGTGREDTQYF. Here the CDR3 DNA reads TGTGCCAGCAGCTATGGGACAGGGAGGGAGGATACGCAGTATTTT.

This clone was recorded only once. The rearrangement links TRBV5-1 to TRBJ2-3, with 13 bases lining up with TRBD2. V shed 4 bases and J 2 bases; nucleotides not matched to a gene: 4. Germline V gene lookup returns CDR1 SGHRS and CDR2 YFSETQ. The CDR3 covers 16 residues. The CDR3 nucleotides are TGCGCCAGCAGCATACTAGCGGGGGGGCTCACAGATACGCAGTATTTT. Its translation is CASSILAGGLTDTQYF. The full variable domain, its missing parts supplied by reference TRBV5-1 and TRBJ2-3, is KAGVTQTPRYLIKTRGQQVTLSCSPISGHRSVSWYQQTPGQGLQFLFEYFSETQRNKGNFPGRFSGRQFSNSRSEMNVSTLELGDSALYLCASSILAGGLTDTQYFGPGTRLTVL.

This clone was detected only once. The rearrangement joins TRBV7-2 to TRBJ1-2; tentatively, D is TRBD1 (6 bases). This CDR3 spans 15 amino acids. Germline V gives CDR1 SGHTA, CDR2 FQGNSA. Deletions cut 4 bases from V and 1 base from J, with 13 bases between. The CDR3 coding sequence is TGTGCCAGCAGCTGGTCAAAGGGGGATAACTATGGCTACACCTTC. It is translated as CASSWSKGDNYGYTF.

This clone occurred a few times. The chain links TRBV5-6 to TRBJ2-7; 8 nucleotides line up with TRBD1. V was pared by 2 bases and J by 10 bases, with 8 bases of the junction left unmatched. The germline CDR1 and CDR2 sequences are SGHDT and YYEEEE. The CDR3 runs 13 residues. The CDR3 loop is CASSFGTGYRQYF. Written as DNA, the CDR3 is TGTGCCAGCAGCTTTGGGACAGGATATCGTCAGTACTTC.

The chain uses TRBV29-1 and TRBJ2-1, with 10 bases matching TRBD2. The CDR3 has 16 residues. Trimming cost V 1 base and J 8 bases; bases outside gene matches: 11. Looked up from germline, CDR1 is SQVTM and CDR2 is ANQGSEA. The CDR3 bases are TGCAGCGTTGAAGGCTCGTGGGGGCTAGCGGGGGATGAGCAGTTCTTC. Its translation: CSVEGSWGLAGDEQFF.

The chain employs TRBV5-6 and TRBJ2-7; 9 bases line up with TRBD1. In germline, CDR1 is SGHDT, CDR2 YYEEEE. With 4 bases clipped from V and 5 bases from J, the junction kept 7 bases outside the gene matches. This CDR3 region has 14 residues. The CDR3 loop is CASSAGTGRDEQYF. The CDR3, as DNA: TGTGCCAGCAGCGCCGGGACAGGGAGAGACGAGCAGTACTTC. Looking up the rest from reference TRBV5-6 and TRBJ2-7 gives the full variable domain: DAGVTQSPTHLIKTRGQQVTLRCSPKSGHDTVSWYQQALGQGPQFIFQYYEEEERQRGNFPDRFSGHQFPNYSSELNVNALLLGDSALYLCASSAGTGRDEQYFGPGTRLTVT.

CDR3 nucleotide sequence: TGCGCCAGCAGCTTTGGGTTTGGGAGTAGCTCCTACAATGAGCAGTTCTTC. It translates to CASSFGFGSSSYNEQFF. The V gene is TRBV5-1, the J gene TRBJ2-1, with D possibly matching TRBD2 (5 bases). Germline V gene data show CDR1 as SGHRS and CDR2 as YFSETQ. The germline V and J ends were trimmed by 2 bases and 0 bases, with 15 bases remaining between them. The CDR3 has 17 amino acids.

This chain links TRBV30 with TRBJ1-1, with D possibly being TRBD1 (5 bases). Trimming stripped 3 bases from V and 7 bases from J, with 9 bases between. Germline lookup yields CDR1 GTSNPN and CDR2 SVGIG (reference sequence). The CDR3 totals 11 residues. The CDR3 coding sequence is TGTGCCTGGAGGCGGGGCGTTGAAGCTTTCTTT. Encoded protein: CAWRRGVEAFF.

This rearrangement joins TRBV7-8 to TRBJ2-5; no clear D. Germline V gene sequence: CDR1 SGHVS, CDR2 FQNEAQ. There are 11 residues in the CDR3. The germline V and J ends were trimmed by 3 bases and 4 bases, with 3 bases remaining between them. For the CDR3, the DNA is TGTGCCAGCAGCTTCGGAGAGACCCAGTACTTC. This gives the protein CASSFGETQYF.

The V call is TRBV27, the J call TRBJ2-7; 9 nucleotides match TRBD2. The CDR3 length is 16 residues. Germline V gene sequence: CDR1 MNHEY, CDR2 SMNVEV (reference sequence). V lost 5 bases to trimming and J lost 0 bases; unmatched junction nucleotides: 8. The CDR3 loop is CASSPRGGANSYEQYF. CDR3 bases: TGTGCCAGCAGTCCGCGGGGGGGGGCTAACTCCTACGAGCAGTACTTC.

The V and J genes are TRBV28 and TRBJ2-3, with D possibly TRBD2 on 6 matching bases. There are 19 residues in the CDR3. Trimming shortened V by 8 bases and J by 2 bases, and 29 bases separated the two germline ends. Germline V gene sequence: CDR1 MDHEN, CDR2 SYDVKM. For the CDR3, the DNA is TGTGCCAGCGCTTTTTCCGGGACTGAGGCCCAAATTGACACAGATACGCAGTATTTT. Protein product: CASAFSGTEAQIDTDTQYF. The whole variable domain, filled in from reference TRBV28 and TRBJ2-3, reads DVKVTQSSRYLVKRTGEKVFLECVQDMDHENMFWYRQDPGLGLRLIYFSYDVKMKEKGDIPEGYSVSREKKERFSLILESASTNQTSMYLCASAFSGTEAQIDTDTQYFGPGTRLTVL.

The chain combines TRBV28 with TRBJ1-1; the D gene is possibly TRBD1 (6 bases). The CDR3 sequence is 14 residues long. The germline gives CDR1 MDHEN, CDR2 SYDVKM. V was shortened by 5 bases and J by 4 bases, with 14 bases between the two germline ends. In nucleotides, the CDR3 is TGTGCCAGCAGTGAAACAGGGTGGGCCACTGAAGCTTTCTTT. Translation gives CASSETGWATEAFF.

This chain links TRBV7-9 with TRBJ1-5, with D possibly being TRBD1 (6 bases). The V end lost 0 bases, the J end lost 2 bases, and 11 bases lay between the germline ends. This CDR3 contains 16 residues. Germline CDR1 SEHNR, CDR2 FQNEAQ (reference sequence). The DNA of the CDR3 is TGTGCCAGCAGCTTAGCGCTTGGGGGCGGCAATCAGCCCCAGCATTTT. Translating it yields CASSLALGGGNQPQHF.

The rearrangement uses TRBV11-3 and TRBJ2-7; 9 bases are shared with TRBD2. Unmatched junction bases numbered 6, after V lost 3 bases and J lost 6 bases. This CDR3 comprises 14 residues. Germline-derived CDR1 and CDR2 are SGHNT and YENEEA. The CDR3 loop reads CASSFSGGPGEQYF. CDR3 in DNA: TGTGCCAGCAGCTTTAGCGGGGGTCCCGGCGAGCAGTACTTC.

This chain links TRBV9 with TRBJ2-3; D unresolved. V lost 0 bases and J 6 bases, leaving 5 bases between the germline ends. From germline, CDR1 is SGDLS and CDR2 YYNGEE. The CDR3 covers 12 residues. The CDR3 region has the DNA TGTGCCAGCAGCGTAGTCGGGGATACGCAGTATTTT. As protein: CASSVVGDTQYF.

This clone showed up just once. The rearrangement links TRBV28 to TRBJ2-7; 8 bases are shared with TRBD2. CDR1 and CDR2 (germline): MDHEN, SYDVKM. V shed 11 bases, J shed 3 bases, and the junction held 6 bases outside the gene matches. CDR3 length equals 12 residues. CDR3 nucleotide sequence: TGTGCCGTGTGCGGGGGGAACTACGAGCAGTACTTC. It codes for CAVCGGNYEQYF.

The chain has TRBV5-1 and TRBJ2-3; D is possibly TRBD1 (6 bases). This CDR3 is built from 16 residues. Germline-derived CDR1 and CDR2 are SGHRS and YFSETQ. The germline V and J ends were trimmed by 1 base and 6 bases, with 18 bases remaining between them. The CDR3 reads CASSLSGGFGRDTQYF. In DNA form, the CDR3 reads TGCGCCAGCAGCTTGTCTGGGGGCTTTGGTAGGGATACGCAGTATTTT.

This chain joins TRBV4-1 and TRBJ2-3; weak D call: TRBD2 (5 bases). The CDR3 length is 16 residues. V was pared by 2 bases and J by 4 bases, with 16 bases between. The germline CDR1 and CDR2 sequences are MGHRA and YSYEKL. CDR3 DNA sequence: TGCGCCAGCAGCCAATTAACCGGGAAGTTGGCAGATACGCAGTATTTT. This codes for CASSQLTGKLADTQYF.

The J gene is TRBJ2-3, the V gene TRBV7-3, with a weak D call TRBD1 (6 bases). Germline V gene data show CDR1 as SGHTA and CDR2 as FQGTGA. This CDR3 comprises 15 residues. The ends were cut back, 5 bases at V and 0 bases at J, with 12 bases in the middle. CDR3: CASSEKDRSTDTQYF. The CDR3 DNA is TGTGCCAGCAGCGAAAAGGACAGAAGCACAGATACGCAGTATTTT.

The chain joins TRBV29-1 to TRBJ2-5; tentatively, D is TRBD2 (7 bases). V was cut by 2 bases and J by 5 bases, with 15 bases left in between. Per the germline V gene, CDR1 is SQVTM and CDR2 is ANQGSEA. This CDR3 contains 14 residues. Here the CDR3 DNA reads TGCAGCGTTGAAACTTCGGGGGGCGCGGAGACCCAGTACTTC. This translates into CSVETSGGAETQYF.

V is TRBV19 and J is TRBJ1-2, with 7 bases lining up with TRBD1. The length of the CDR3 is 13 residues. Germline assignment: CDR1 LNHDA and CDR2 SQIVND (reference sequence). J was trimmed by 2 bases and V by 5 bases; bases with no gene match: 2. The CDR3 reads CASSGTENYGYTF. DNA for the CDR3: TGTGCCAGTAGTGGGACAGAAAACTATGGCTACACCTTC.

Here the CDR3 DNA reads TGTGCCAGCAGCCGGGACAGGATGAACACTGAAGCTTTCTTT. Encoded protein: CASSRDRMNTEAFF. The V call is TRBV28, the J call TRBJ1-1, with 8 bases that match TRBD1. Losses at the gene ends were 6 bases for V and 0 bases for J; bases not matched to a gene: 3. CDR3 length equals 14 residues. Germline CDR1 is MDHEN and CDR2 is SYDVKM.